These 11 T cell receptor beta chains originate from one sample sequenced in a study of blood T cells in healthy people across ages. For the second PCR, which ran for 7 to 11 cycles, a sample-barcoded 5' primer and a J-beta primer mix were used. In TCRdb, the 5' RACE reads were re-called with MiXCR into one record per CDR3 protein. The sample includes roughly 640,000 distinct CDR3 sequences, less than 35% of them seen just once. Sequencing input: blood. The receptors were sampled from a woman over 75 in good health.

This clonotype was seen ten or more times. CDR3: CASSLAVSSYEQYF. CDR3 nucleotide sequence: TGCGCCAGCAGCTTGGCCGTCTCTAGCTACGAGCAGTACTTC. The chain couples TRBV5-1 to TRBJ2-7; D ambiguous. The CDR3 is 14 residues long. V lost 0 bases and J lost 3, with 10 bases in between. Per the germline V gene, CDR1 is SGHRS and CDR2 is YFSETQ.

This clonotype was counted only a few times. A read error may be the cause here, since a much bigger clone is one base away. V is TRBV20-1 and J is TRBJ2-3, with TRBD2 matching over 8 bases. Germline lookup yields CDR1 DFQATT and CDR2 SNEGSKA (reference sequence). The CDR3 has 14 residues. CDR3 protein: CSAVSGVGTDTRYF. CDR3 coding DNA: TGCAGTGCTGTTAGCGGGGTCGGCACAGATACGCGGTATTTT.

With respect to this clonotype: The conserved phenylalanine or tryptophan normally closing the CDR3 is absent here, so this likely arose from a read error. Because the CDR3's place on the DNA is in doubt, the DNA is left out and the CDR3 is given as listed by TCRdb. The chain uses TRBV7-2 and TRBJ2-1; the table names TRBD1, a call not compared with the DNA. Germline V gene lookup returns CDR1 SGHTA and CDR2 FQGNSA. The CDR3 length is 12 residues, termini included. The CDR3 protein is CASSCGQGALFV.

The CDR3 region has the DNA TGTGCCAGCAGTTACTCGGGTTGGGGGCAGCCCCAGCATTTT. Translated: CASSYSGWGQPQHF. V gene TRBV6-2 or TRBV6-3 combines with J gene TRBJ1-5; D is possibly TRBD1 (5 bases). The CDR3 totals 14 residues. CDR1 and CDR2 from the germline V gene are MNHEY and SVGEGT. Trimming took 0 bases from V and 7 from J, leaving 10 bases between them.

As to this clonotype: An end of the junction differs from the germline gene, which may be a read error. The J gene is TRBJ2-3, the V gene TRBV7-2, with TRBD1 matching over 9 bases. Germline V gene lookup returns CDR1 SGHTA and CDR2 FQGNSA. This CDR3 has 15 residues. The chain's CDR3 is CASSWDRVSTDRQYF. DNA for the CDR3: TGTGCCAGCAGCTGGGACAGGGTTAGCACAGATAGGCAGTATTTT.

The table lists this clonotype with many counts. The V gene is TRBV5-6, the J gene TRBJ2-5; no definite D call. The CDR3 covers 15 residues. Between the trimmed V and J ends, which lost 4 bases and 1 base, there was a span of 14 bases. Germline values: CDR1 SGHDT, CDR2 YYEEEE. CDR3 nucleotides: TGTGCCAGCAGCCCAGAATTTAGGGTCCAAGAGACCCAGTACTTC. This encodes CASSPEFRVQETQYF.

The V call is TRBV5-5, the J call TRBJ2-3, with 7 bases fitting TRBD1. After removal of 0 bases from V and 6 bases from J, the junction contained 7 bases not matched to a gene. The CDR3 length is 15 residues. Germline V CDR1 and CDR2: SGHKS, YYEKEE (reference sequence). This CDR3 reads CASSLGQGWTDTQYF. CDR3 DNA sequence: TGTGCCAGCAGCTTGGGACAGGGATGGACGGATACGCAGTATTTT.

There are many counts of this clonotype. V and J are TRBV9 and TRBJ2-6; D is unresolved. Per the germline V gene, CDR1 is SGDLS and CDR2 is YYNGEE. The CDR3 is made up of 15 amino acids. With 1 base removed from V and 2 bases from J, the gap between germline ends came to 7 bases. CDR3 sequence (DNA): TGTGCCAGCAGCGTAAGGCCTACTGGGGCCAACGTCCTGACTTTC. As protein: CASSVRPTGANVLTF.

The chain uses TRBV20-1 and TRBJ2-7; D remains ambiguous. V dropped 3 bases and J dropped 2 bases, with 8 bases sitting between them. This CDR3 has 12 amino acids. In germline, CDR1 is DFQATT, CDR2 SNEGSKA (reference sequence). CDR3 region: CSARGSPYEQYF. The CDR3 bases are TGCAGTGCTAGGGGGTCGCCCTACGAGCAGTACTTC.

This clonotype was detected ten times or more. The chain employs TRBV5-1 and TRBJ2-1; D perhaps matches TRBD2 (6 bases). The germline V gene encodes CDR1 SGHRS and CDR2 YFSETQ. This CDR3 region has 14 residues. V was cut by 3 bases and J by 9 bases, with 16 bases left in between. The CDR3 here is CASSWGLTQPEQFF. CDR3 nucleotides: TGCGCCAGCAGCTGGGGACTTACACAACCTGAGCAGTTCTTC. The entire variable domain, with the rest obtained from reference TRBV5-1 and TRBJ2-1, is as follows: KAGVTQTPRYLIKTRGQQVTLSCSPISGHRSVSWYQQTPGQGLQFLFEYFSETQRNKGNFPGRFSGRQFSNSRSEMNVSTLELGDSALYLCASSWGLTQPEQFFGPGTRLTVL.

This clonotype was seen at least ten times. This CDR3 reads CASSSDRWGGEQFF. The DNA for the CDR3 is TGTGCCAGCAGTTCGGACCGGTGGGGGGGTGAGCAGTTCTTC. The rearrangement joins TRBV6-2 or TRBV6-3 to TRBJ2-1; TRBD2 agrees at 7 bases. Germline trimming cut 4 bases from V and 9 bases from J; bases unmatched to any gene: 9. The CDR3 runs 14 residues. CDR1 and CDR2 from the germline V gene are MNHEY and SVGEGT.